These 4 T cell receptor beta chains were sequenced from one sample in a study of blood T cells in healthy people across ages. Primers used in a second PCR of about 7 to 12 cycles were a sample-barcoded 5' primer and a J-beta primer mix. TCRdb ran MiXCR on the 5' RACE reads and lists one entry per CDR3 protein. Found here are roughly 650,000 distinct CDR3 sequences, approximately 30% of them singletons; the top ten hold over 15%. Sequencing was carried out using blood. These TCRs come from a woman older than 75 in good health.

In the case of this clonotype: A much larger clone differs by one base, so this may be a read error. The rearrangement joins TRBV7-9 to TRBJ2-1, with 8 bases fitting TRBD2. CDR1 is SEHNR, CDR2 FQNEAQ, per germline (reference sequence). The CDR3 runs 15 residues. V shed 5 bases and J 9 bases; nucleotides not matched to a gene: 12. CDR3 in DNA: TGTGCCAGCAGCCCGGGAGCGGGGGAGGGCACTGAGCAGTTCTTC. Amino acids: CASSPGAGEGTEQFF.

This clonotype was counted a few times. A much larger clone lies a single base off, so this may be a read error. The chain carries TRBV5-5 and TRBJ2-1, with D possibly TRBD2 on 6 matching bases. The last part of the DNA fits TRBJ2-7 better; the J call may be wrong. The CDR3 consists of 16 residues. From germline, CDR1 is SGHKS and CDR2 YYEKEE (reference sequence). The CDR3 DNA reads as TGTGCCAGCAGCTTGGGATGGAGGGACTCCTACAATGAGCAGTACTTC. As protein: CASSLGWRDSYNEQYF.

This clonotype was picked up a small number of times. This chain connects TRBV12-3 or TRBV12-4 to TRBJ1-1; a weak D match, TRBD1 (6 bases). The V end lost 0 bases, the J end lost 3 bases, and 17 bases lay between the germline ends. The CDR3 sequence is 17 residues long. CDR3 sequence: CASSLARGGRADTEAFF. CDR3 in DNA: TGTGCCAGCAGTTTAGCGCGGGGGGGCCGGGCGGACACTGAAGCTTTCTTT.

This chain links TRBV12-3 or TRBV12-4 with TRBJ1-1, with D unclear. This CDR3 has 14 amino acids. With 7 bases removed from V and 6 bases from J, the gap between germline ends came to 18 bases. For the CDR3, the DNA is TGTGCCAGCACCTGGCTGACAATCCGGTCTGAAGCTTTCTTT. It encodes CASTWLTIRSEAFF.